This T cell receptor beta chain was observed in a study of T cell repertoires in cytomegalovirus infection. Study-level findings and limits: The ex vivo response was dominated by HLA-C-restricted CMV-specific TCR beta clonotypes.

A single record per CDR3 protein comes from TCRdb applying MiXCR to the reads. The sample has tens of thousands of distinct CDR3 sequences; around 21% are singletons. This clonotype appeared a few times. Its antigen is not identified. Germline CDR1 is MGHDK and CDR2 is SYGVNS. Trimming shortened V by 6 bases and J by 4 bases, and 10 bases separated the two germline ends. The CDR3 sequence is 13 residues long. This TCR came from a human donor in good health (CMV status not recorded). Some clones in this sample may be carry-over from other donors' samples. This sequence joins TRBV25-1 and TRBJ1-3; possibly TRBD1 for D (5 bases). The sample taken for sequencing was PBMCs, sequenced either directly or after in vitro stimulation (not recorded which). CDR3 sequence reads: CASSQQGGNTIYF. The CDR3 nucleotides are TGTGCCAGCAGCCAGCAGGGCGGAAACACCATATATTTT.